This record concerns one TCR beta chain sequence. Antigen: not known. CDR1 and CDR2 (germline): SGHNT, YYREEE (reference sequence). The ends were cut back, 0 bases at V and 3 bases at J, with 10 bases in the middle. This CDR3 spans 14 amino acids. Sequencing relied on immunoSEQ assay v3.0, run at survey level. Sequencing efforts were directed toward roughly 35,000-55,000 T-cell genomes per sample. Sequencing used immunoSEQ multiplex PCR; TCRdb keeps in-frame clones, though not all of them. The sample holds 30,000 to 35,000 clones, around 97% seen once. These data originate in a study of long-term antiretroviral therapy in people with HIV. General study points: Repertoire composition at all time points was dominated by clones that had expanded before ART. For ART adherence, viral resistance and therapy changes, no data were available.

Samples held 1-10 million cryopreserved PBMC before DNA extraction. The sample was unsorted PBMCs, taken 6.9 years after starting antiretroviral therapy. This rearrangement joins TRBV5-4 to TRBJ2-7; D tentatively fits TRBD1 or TRBD2 (5 bases each). The clonotype originates from a man aged 25-45 years with HIV. CDR3 nucleotide sequence: TGTGCCAGCAGCTTGGCCGGGACGGACTACGAGCAGTACTTC. Protein product: CASSLAGTDYEQYF.